Listed below are T cell receptor beta chains from one sample, sequenced in a study of neoadjuvant nivolumab and ipilimumab in lung cancer. TCRdb's table, derived via immunoSEQ multiplex PCR, lists solely in-frame clones and lacks some. The repertoire has around 710 clones, around 90% of them found once; the top ten carry roughly 2.2%. The sample consisted of adjacent normal lung tissue, taken after neoadjuvant nivolumab, alone or with ipilimumab, at or shortly before surgery. Receptor source: an adult with non-small cell lung cancer. The CDR3 runs from the conserved cysteine through the conserved F or W. The D gene is left open where the match is weak. The size of a clone is reported for some rows only, either as once, few or many, or as a class for expanded clones.

V	size	D	J	CDR3	DNA
TRBV6-6	once	.	TRBJ2-7	CASNGGHKSYEQYF	TGTGCCAGCAATGGGGGGCACAAATCGTACGAGCAGTACTTC
TRBV27	.	TRBD2	TRBJ2-7	CASSLVGRDSYEQYF	TGTGCCAGCAGTTTGGTCGGGAGGGACTCCTACGAGCAGTACTTC
TRBV28	few	.	TRBJ1-2	CASGTPTALYGYTF	TGTGCCAGCGGCACCCCGACCGCGCTCTATGGCTACACCTTC
TRBV4-2	few	TRBD2	TRBJ2-7	CASSQGGSGNDEQYF	TGTGCCAGCAGCCAAGGGGGTAGCGGGAACGACGAGCAGTACTTC
TRBV5-1	.	TRBD2	TRBJ2-4	CASSIGTSGNLLAKNIQYF	TGCGCCAGCAGCATAGGGACTAGCGGGAATTTACTAGCCAAAAACATTCAGTACTTC
TRBV4-3	.	.	TRBJ1-3	CASSQDPVTVSGNTIYF	TGCGCCAGCAGCCAAGATCCCGTGACAGTTTCTGGAAACACCATATATTTT
TRBV5-1	.	.	TRBJ2-7	CASSLWGDHLDEQYF	TGCGCCAGCAGTTTGTGGGGGGACCACCTTGACGAGCAGTACTTC
TRBV28	.	TRBD2	TRBJ2-1	CASSSSGAGPNEQFF	TGTGCCAGCAGTTCAAGCGGGGCGGGACCCAATGAGCAGTTCTTC
TRBV9	.	TRBD1	TRBJ2-7	CASSVGQGDSYEQYF	TGTGCCAGCAGCGTAGGGCAGGGGGATTCCTACGAGCAGTACTTC
TRBV6-5	.	.	TRBJ1-1	CASSYSSGQANTEAFF	TGTGCCAGCAGTTACTCAAGTGGACAAGCGAACACTGAAGCTTTCTTT
TRBV14	.	TRBD2	TRBJ2-1	CASSQAGGRYNEQFF	TGTGCCAGCAGCCAAGCGGGAGGGCGGTACAATGAGCAGTTCTTC
TRBV19	.	TRBD2	TRBJ2-2	CASRADGGGTGELFF	TGTGCCAGTAGGGCAGATGGGGGGGGAACCGGGGAGCTGTTTTTT
TRBV13	.	TRBD1	TRBJ1-2	CASSLGSGGGPYGYTF	TGTGCCAGCAGCTTAGGTTCAGGAGGGGGCCCCTATGGCTACACCTTC
TRBV5-1	.	TRBD1	TRBJ1-5	CASRRTGYNQPQHF	TGCGCCAGCAGGCGGACAGGGTACAATCAGCCCCAGCATTTT
TRBV28	.	.	TRBJ1-2	CASGSANYGYTF	TGTGCCAGCGGGTCAGCTAACTATGGCTACACCTTC
TRBV20-1	.	.	TRBJ2-3	CSARSPHTQYF	TGCAGTGCTAGATCCCCCCATACGCAGTATTTT
TRBV6-1	.	TRBD2	TRBJ2-6	CASSERGAGANVLTF	TGTGCCAGCAGTGAACGGGGGGCTGGGGCCAACGTCCTGACTTTC
TRBV10-2	.	.	TRBJ2-3	CASSVRGQGTDTQYF	TGCGCCAGCAGTGTCCGGGGGCAGGGCACAGATACGCAGTATTTT
TRBV7-8	once	.	TRBJ2-7	CASSLEEGAEQYF	TGTGCCAGCAGCTTAGAGGAGGGAGCCGAGCAGTACTTC
TRBV27	once	.	TRBJ2-7	CASSLGRHYEQYF	TGTGCCAGCAGTTTAGGACGGCACTACGAGCAGTACTTC
TRBV28	.	TRBD1	TRBJ1-2	CASNPGQAGGYTF	TGTGCCAGCAATCCTGGACAGGCGGGTGGCTACACCTTC
TRBV11-2	once	.	TRBJ2-1	CASSSDLDDEQFF	TGTGCCAGCAGCTCGGATCTAGACGATGAGCAGTTCTTC
TRBV5-6	.	TRBD1	TRBJ1-2	CASSRDRKNYGYTF	TGTGCCAGCAGCCGGGACAGAAAAAACTATGGCTACACCTTC
TRBV4-2	.	TRBD2	TRBJ2-1	CASSRDYDEQFF	TGTGCCAGCAGCCGGGACTACGATGAGCAGTTCTTC
TRBV19	.	TRBD2	TRBJ2-1	CASRWGSGLADYNEQFF	TGTGCCAGTAGATGGGGTTCGGGACTAGCGGATTACAATGAGCAGTTCTTC
TRBV29-1	.	.	TRBJ1-1	CSGRSQGNTEAFF	TGCAGCGGCCGATCACAGGGGAACACTGAAGCTTTCTTT
TRBV28	.	.	TRBJ2-7	CASSLGYEQYF	TGTGCCAGCAGTTTAGGGTACGAGCAGTACTTC
TRBV29-1	.	TRBD1	TRBJ1-2	CSVARGSEGYTF	TGCAGCGTTGCCAGGGGGTCAGAAGGCTACACCTTC
TRBV6-4	.	TRBD1	TRBJ2-2	CASSDSLGQGTGELFF	TGTGCCAGCAGTGACTCGCTCGGACAGGGCACCGGGGAGCTGTTTTTT
TRBV6-5	few	TRBD2	TRBJ2-7	CASSLTSWGSYEQYF	TGTGCCAGCAGTCTGACTAGCTGGGGGTCGTACGAGCAGTACTTC
TRBV7-2	.	.	TRBJ2-2	CASWGGANTGELFF	TGTGCCAGCTGGGGCGGAGCGAACACCGGGGAGCTGTTTTTT
TRBV5-8	.	.	TRBJ2-3	CASSPQQRTDTQYF	TGTGCCAGCAGCCCTCAACAACGCACAGATACGCAGTATTTT
TRBV27	.	.	TRBJ2-1	CASSFRGGFNEQFF	TGTGCCAGCAGTTTCCGGGGTGGCTTCAATGAGCAGTTCTTC
TRBV5-1	once	TRBD2	TRBJ2-7	CASSLGTSGYEQYF	TGCGCCAGCAGCTTGGGGACTAGCGGCTACGAGCAGTACTTC
TRBV19	.	TRBD1	TRBJ1-1	CASSPGQDRLNTEAFF	TGTGCCAGTAGTCCAGGGCAGGACAGGCTGAACACTGAAGCTTTCTTT
TRBV6-6	.	.	TRBJ2-3	CASSRETGTADTQYF	TGTGCCAGCAGTCGGGAGACAGGAACGGCAGATACGCAGTATTTT
TRBV5-4	.	.	TRBJ2-1	CASRAGLDNNEQFF	TGTGCCAGCAGGGCGGGACTGGACAACAATGAGCAGTTCTTC
TRBV11-2	.	TRBD2	TRBJ2-3	CASSPGTSGRTDTQYF	TGTGCCAGCAGCCCTGGGACTAGCGGGAGGACAGATACGCAGTATTTT
TRBV12-5	.	TRBD1	TRBJ2-3	CASGDRQGSQYF	TGTGCTAGTGGTGATCGACAGGGCTCGCAGTATTTT
TRBV2	.	.	TRBJ2-7	CASSYGPGIDEQYF	TGTGCCAGCAGCTACGGACCGGGGATCGACGAGCAGTACTTC
TRBV15	.	.	TRBJ2-7	CATSRFRDQTYEQYF	TGTGCCACCAGCAGATTCCGGGACCAGACCTACGAGCAGTACTTC
TRBV6-4	.	TRBD1	TRBJ1-5	CASREPRDRGSNQPQHF	TGTGCCAGCAGAGAACCCAGGGACAGGGGTTCCAATCAGCCCCAGCATTTT
TRBV5-1	.	TRBD2	TRBJ2-7	CASRVGTSGRAGYEQYF	TGCGCCAGCAGGGTTGGGACTAGCGGGAGGGCCGGCTACGAGCAGTACTTC
TRBV7-9	few	TRBD2	TRBJ2-7	CASSLISGRVYEQYF	TGTGCCAGCAGCTTGATTAGCGGGAGAGTATACGAGCAGTACTTC
TRBV5-6	.	TRBD1	TRBJ1-1	CASSLLGGRGNTEAFF	TGTGCCAGCAGCTTGTTAGGGGGCAGGGGGAACACTGAAGCTTTCTTT
TRBV6-5	.	TRBD2	TRBJ2-5	CASSASGRAKETQYF	TGTGCCAGCAGTGCTAGCGGGAGGGCCAAGGAGACCCAGTACTTC
TRBV6-5	few	.	TRBJ1-5	CASSYSGGNQPQHF	TGTGCCAGCAGTTACTCGGGTGGGAATCAGCCCCAGCATTTT
TRBV28	.	TRBD2	TRBJ2-1	CASSSRRLAEPLNEQFF	TGTGCCAGCAGCTCCAGAAGACTAGCGGAACCACTGAATGAGCAGTTCTTC
TRBV6-5	.	TRBD2	TRBJ2-3	CASSYSAGGADTQYF	TGTGCCAGCAGTTACTCGGCGGGAGGGGCAGATACGCAGTATTTT
TRBV5-4	.	TRBD2	TRBJ2-2	CASSSGIAGSTTGELFF	TGTGCCAGCAGTTCGGGGATAGCGGGATCGACCACCGGGGAGCTGTTTTTT
TRBV5-8	.	TRBD1	TRBJ1-5	CASSRTGINQPQHF	TGTGCCAGCAGCCGGACAGGGATCAATCAGCCCCAGCATTTT
TRBV29-1	once	.	TRBJ1-4	CSVTQQGEKLFF	TGCAGCGTTACCCAACAGGGTGAAAAACTGTTTTTT
TRBV15	.	TRBD2	TRBJ2-7	CATSLGLAAYEQYF	TGTGCCACCAGCCTCGGACTAGCGGCCTACGAGCAGTACTTC
TRBV18	.	.	TRBJ2-5	CASSRQEGETQYF	TGTGCCAGCTCAAGGCAGGAGGGGGAGACCCAGTACTTC